A single sample gave rise to the 32 T cell receptor beta chains below, sequenced in a study of cytomegalovirus exposure and HLA in healthy donors. 13 Jbeta primers and 60 Vbeta primers were used for the PCR. TCRdb's table, derived via immunoSEQ multiplex PCR, lists solely in-frame clones and lacks some. This table has 110,000 to 150,000 clones, just under 85% appearing once. Sample: PBMCs. These receptors all come from a woman aged 40 to 50 in good health and CMV-seronegative.

This clone occurred a few times. The rearrangement joins TRBV28 to TRBJ2-4; no reliable D call. With 2 bases removed from V and 0 bases from J, the gap between germline ends came to 11 bases. CDR3 length: 16 amino acids. Per the germline V gene, CDR1 is MDHEN and CDR2 is SYDVKM. CDR3: CASSLGFRLAKNIQYF. The DNA of the CDR3 is TGTGCCAGCAGTTTAGGGTTCAGACTAGCCAAAAACATTCAGTACTTC.

The chain joins TRBV6-1 to TRBJ1-5; TRBD1 is a possible D gene (5 bases). CDR1 is MNHNS and CDR2 is SASEGT in the germline V gene. The length of the CDR3 is 14 residues. V lost 7 bases, J lost 0 bases, and 10 bases lay in between. CDR3: CASTSGGSNQPQHF. Written as DNA, the CDR3 is TGTGCCAGCACCTCGGGGGGTAGCAATCAGCCCCAGCATTTT.

The genes are TRBV11-2 and TRBJ2-7; D is undetermined. The CDR3 covers 15 residues. Trimming removed 2 bases from V and 2 bases from J, with 13 bases in between. Per the germline V gene, CDR1 is SGHAT and CDR2 is FQNNGV. This chain's CDR3 is CASSLRLRGTYEQYF. DNA of the CDR3: TGTGCCAGCAGCTTACGACTCCGAGGTACCTACGAGCAGTACTTC. The whole variable domain, filled in from reference TRBV11-2 and TRBJ2-7, reads EAGVAQSPRYKIIEKRQSVAFWCNPISGHATLYWYQQILGQGPKLLIQFQNNGVVDDSQLPKDRFSAERLKGVDSTLKIQPAKLEDSAVYLCASSLRLRGTYEQYFGPGTRLTVT.

The chain combines TRBV4-1 with TRBJ1-1; D call uncertain. Germline assignment: CDR1 MGHRA and CDR2 YSYEKL. V was cut by 6 bases and J by 2 bases, with 22 bases left in between. The CDR3 has 17 amino acids. The CDR3 region has the DNA TGCGCCAGCAGAAGCCAATCGCTCCGGGGAAACAACACTGAAGCTTTCTTT. Translating gives CASRSQSLRGNNTEAFF.

The chain carries TRBV11-2 and TRBJ2-5; TRBD2 matches 10 bases. In germline, CDR1 is SGHAT, CDR2 FQNNGV. The V and J ends lost 5 bases and 2 bases, in that order; junction bases with no gene match: 5. The CDR3 totals 15 residues. The CDR3 reads CASSLTSGDQETQYF. The CDR3 nucleotides read TGTGCCAGCAGCCTTACTAGCGGGGATCAAGAGACCCAGTACTTC.

Comment on this clone: Different DNA sequences within this sample yield the same CDR3. V and J are TRBV7-9 and TRBJ2-1; D might be TRBD2 (5 bases). The CDR3 consists of 15 residues. The germline CDR1 and CDR2 sequences are SEHNR and FQNEAQ (reference sequence). V dropped 5 bases and J dropped 0 bases, with 11 bases sitting between them. The CDR3 here is CASSKDLISYNEQFF. DNA of the CDR3: TGTGCCAGCAGCAAGGACTTAATCTCCTACAATGAGCAGTTCTTC.

The chain links TRBV28 to TRBJ1-5, with D possibly being TRBD1 (5 bases). The CDR3 sequence is 17 residues long. With 0 bases removed from V and 0 bases from J, the gap between germline ends came to 12 bases. Per germline, CDR1 MDHEN and CDR2 SYDVKM. In nucleotides, the CDR3 is TGTGCCAGCAGTTTATGGGCCGGGGGGTATAGCAATCAGCCCCAGCATTTT. It yields the protein CASSLWAGGYSNQPQHF.

The chain has TRBV30 and TRBJ1-6, with 11 positions matching TRBD1. V was pared by 0 bases and J by 9 bases, with 4 bases of the junction left unmatched. The germline CDR1 and CDR2 sequences are GTSNPN and SVGIG (reference sequence). This CDR3 spans 15 amino acids. This CDR3 is CAWSVEGTGGSPLHF. The CDR3 region has the DNA TGTGCCTGGAGTGTAGAGGGGACAGGGGGTTCACCCCTCCACTTT.

The chain employs TRBV6-5 and TRBJ1-5; TRBD1 matches 9 bases. The CDR3 consists of 15 residues. The trim removed 0 bases at V and 7 bases at J, leaving 4 bases unmatched. The germline CDR1 and CDR2 sequences are MNHEY and SVGAGI. The CDR3 DNA follows: TGTGCCAGCAGTTACTCGGGGACAGGGACCCAGCCCCAGCATTTT. It specifies CASSYSGTGTQPQHF.

The chain couples TRBV4-2 to TRBJ2-2; D is undetermined. Trimming pared 2 bases from V and 5 bases from J, leaving 15 bases between. Per the germline V gene, CDR1 is LGHNA and CDR2 is YNFKEQ. This CDR3 is 16 amino acids long. Here the CDR3 reads CASSQPLQYRTGELFF. In DNA form, the CDR3 reads TGTGCCAGCAGCCAACCTCTACAGTACCGAACCGGGGAGCTGTTTTTT.

The V gene is TRBV11-2, the J gene TRBJ2-3; D might be TRBD2 (6 bases). CDR1 and CDR2 from the germline V gene are SGHAT and FQNNGV. The CDR3 is 15 amino acids. Trimming left V 5 bases short and J 4 bases short, with 16 bases between. The CDR3 DNA follows: TGTGCCAGCAGCGGGGGGATGGGCGACCCAGATACGCAGTATTTT. It encodes CASSGGMGDPDTQYF.

This clone has just a few counts. This chain joins TRBV11-3 and TRBJ2-7, with 8 bases lining up with TRBD1. Germline V lookup: CDR1 SGHNT, CDR2 YENEEA. Trimming took 7 bases from V and 2 from J; bases not matched to a gene: 10. CDR3 length: 15 amino acids. Here the CDR3 reads CASILSRGRTYEQYF. CDR3 DNA sequence: TGTGCCAGCATTTTAAGCAGGGGGCGGACCTACGAGCAGTACTTC.

The gene calls are TRBV29-1 and TRBJ2-5; TRBD1 matches 7 bases. The CDR3 is 13 residues long. The V and J ends lost 5 bases and 2 bases, in that order; junction bases with no gene match: 5. From germline, CDR1 is SQVTM and CDR2 ANQGSEA. The CDR3 DNA reads TGCAGCGTTAAGGGACAGCTACAAGAGACCCAGTACTTC. Translated, it gives CSVKGQLQETQYF.

This clone was detected a few times. This chain links TRBV27 with TRBJ2-5; 7 positions match TRBD1. Germline CDR1 and CDR2: MNHEY and SMNVEV (reference sequence). The CDR3 is 14 amino acids. V was clipped by 5 bases and J by 6 bases; unmatched bases: 9. In DNA form, the CDR3 reads TGTGCCAGCAGTCAAGCCGGGACAGTGAAGACCCAGTACTTC. Amino acid sequence: CASSQAGTVKTQYF.

The chain has TRBV7-6 and TRBJ1-1; possible D gene TRBD1, 5 bases. CDR1 is SGHVS and CDR2 is FNYEAQ in the germline V gene. There are 17 residues in the CDR3. Trimming stripped 2 bases from V and 6 bases from J, with 22 bases between. Written as DNA, the CDR3 is TGTGCCAGCAGCTTAAAGCGGGGGATTTCTACAGCCGCTGAAGCTTTCTTT. This sequence encodes CASSLKRGISTAAEAFF.

This clone was recorded only once. The chain is built from TRBV7-2 and TRBJ1-1; 8 bases are shared with TRBD1. There are 14 residues in the CDR3. Germline values: CDR1 SGHTA, CDR2 FQGNSA. With V trimmed by 6 bases and J by 4 bases, 7 bases remained unmatched. The CDR3 nucleotides are TGTGCCAGCAGTGCTCAGGGGGCGGTCACTGAAGCTTTCTTT. Its translation is CASSAQGAVTEAFF. Variable domain in full (rest from reference TRBV7-2 and TRBJ1-1): GAGVSQSPSNKVTEKGKDVELRCDPISGHTALYWYRQSLGQGLEFLIYFQGNSAPDKSGLPSDRFSAERTGGSVSTLTIQRTQQEDSAVYLCASSAQGAVTEAFFGQGTRLTVV.

The chain combines TRBV14 with TRBJ2-1, with 11 bases identical to TRBD2. Germline CDR1 and CDR2: SGHDN and FVKESK. The J segment lost 15 bases and the V segment lost 0 bases, leaving 7 bases of the junction unmatched. The CDR3 is 14 amino acids. DNA for the CDR3: TGTGCCAGCAGCCAAGATGTTAGCGGGAGGGGGCGGTTCTTC. It translates to CASSQDVSGRGRFF.

This chain links TRBV27 with TRBJ1-2; D remains ambiguous. The germline V gene has CDR1 MNHEY and CDR2 SMNVEV (reference sequence). The V end was cut by 7 bases, the J end by 0 bases, with 12 bases between. CDR3 length equals 14 residues. CDR3 sequence (DNA): TGTGCCAGCACCCCAGTGGGCGCTAACTATGGCTACACCTTC. As protein: CASTPVGANYGYTF.

This clone has more than one count but fewer than ten. V usage is TRBV7-2 and J usage is TRBJ2-2, with 9 bases fitting TRBD2. CDR1 and CDR2 from the germline V gene are SGHTA and FQGNSA. The CDR3 covers 15 residues. Unmatched junction bases numbered 2, after V lost 2 bases and J lost 4 bases. The DNA for the CDR3 is TGTGCCAGCAGCTTACTAGCGGGATTCACCGGGGAGCTGTTTTTT. It encodes CASSLLAGFTGELFF.

The chain joins TRBV11-1 to TRBJ2-7; maybe TRBD1 (6 bases). The germline V and J ends were trimmed by 2 bases and 3 bases, with 14 bases remaining between them. This CDR3 spans 15 amino acids. CDR1 and CDR2 from the germline V gene are SGHAT and FQDESV (reference sequence). The DNA of the CDR3 is TGTGCCAGCAGCTTACAGAGGACAGCAAACTACGAGCAGTACTTC. Translating gives CASSLQRTANYEQYF.

The chain is built from TRBV11-2 and TRBJ1-6, with D possibly matching TRBD1 (6 bases). Germline loops: CDR1 SGHAT, CDR2 FQNNGV. Deletions cut 1 base from V and 10 bases from J, with 14 bases between. The CDR3 has 15 residues. The CDR3 loop is CASSLATGFKSPLHF. CDR3 DNA sequence: TGTGCCAGCAGCTTAGCGACAGGTTTCAAGTCACCCCTCCACTTT. Supplemented by reference TRBV11-2 and TRBJ1-6, the full variable domain reads EAGVAQSPRYKIIEKRQSVAFWCNPISGHATLYWYQQILGQGPKLLIQFQNNGVVDDSQLPKDRFSAERLKGVDSTLKIQPAKLEDSAVYLCASSLATGFKSPLHFGNGTRLTVT.

This clone appeared a few times. The genes are TRBV28 and TRBJ1-5; D is possibly TRBD1 (6 bases). Germline V gene sequence: CDR1 MDHEN, CDR2 SYDVKM. CDR3 length: 14 amino acids. Trimming stripped 7 bases from V and 6 bases from J, with 16 bases between. The CDR3 is CASIQGGFSQPQHF. CDR3 coding DNA: TGTGCCAGCATCCAAGGGGGTTTTAGTCAGCCCCAGCATTTT.

This chain joins TRBV27 and TRBJ2-7; TRBD1 matches 7 bases. Trimming at V came to 9 bases and at J to 3 bases, leaving 8 bases not matched to a gene. The germline CDR1 and CDR2 sequences are MNHEY and SMNVEV (reference sequence). The CDR3 covers 13 residues. CDR3 nucleotides: TGTGCCAGTTCCGACAGGGTTAACTACGAGCAGTACTTC. It codes for CASSDRVNYEQYF.

V and J are TRBV29-1 and TRBJ2-5, with no clear D. Germline-derived CDR1 and CDR2 are SQVTM and ANQGSEA. The CDR3 loop spans 11 amino acids. V gave up 4 bases and J gave up 2 bases, with 5 bases separating them. This CDR3 reads CSVALQETQYF. The CDR3 region has the DNA TGCAGCGTTGCCCTACAAGAGACCCAGTACTTC.

The rearrangement joins TRBV28 to TRBJ1-5, with 7 bases identical to TRBD1. The ends lost 5 bases at V and 3 bases at J; junction bases unmatched: 10. The CDR3 loop spans 16 amino acids. CDR1 and CDR2 from the germline V gene are MDHEN and SYDVKM. In DNA form, the CDR3 reads TGTGCCAGCAGTAGAAGGACAGGCAGCTTCAATCAGCCCCAGCATTTT. It codes for CASSRRTGSFNQPQHF.

The chain combines TRBV5-1 with TRBJ1-2; D remains ambiguous. The CDR3 has 13 amino acids. Germline V gives CDR1 SGHRS, CDR2 YFSETQ. V lost 4 bases and J lost 8, with 15 bases in between. DNA for the CDR3: TGCGCCAGCAGCGCCCCGGGAGCTTGGGGCTACACCTTC. This sequence encodes CASSAPGAWGYTF.

The rearrangement uses TRBV6-5 and TRBJ2-2; a weak D match, TRBD1 (5 bases). The germline V gene encodes CDR1 MNHEY and CDR2 SVGAGI. This CDR3 region has 14 residues. Deletions cut 7 bases from V and 5 bases from J, with 14 bases between. The CDR3 region is CASIGRVDTGELFF. For the CDR3, the DNA is TGTGCCAGCATAGGCAGGGTAGATACCGGGGAGCTGTTTTTT.

The table lists this clone with a few counts. The chain links TRBV7-9 to TRBJ2-2; D unclear. Germline V gene lookup returns CDR1 SEHNR and CDR2 FQNEAQ (reference sequence). This CDR3 has 14 residues. Trimming left V 6 bases short and J 2 bases short, with 10 bases between. The CDR3 DNA follows: TGTGCCAGCAGACCAGGTTACAACACCGGGGAGCTGTTTTTT. This gives the protein CASRPGYNTGELFF.

This chain connects TRBV5-6 to TRBJ2-5; 11 nucleotides align to TRBD1. The CDR3 spans 18 residues. With V trimmed by 5 bases and J by 4 bases, 16 bases remained unmatched. Germline V gene sequence: CDR1 SGHDT, CDR2 YYEEEE. CDR3 residues: CASSRDRGGSSLGETQYF. The CDR3 nucleotides are TGTGCCAGCAGTAGGGACAGGGGGGGTTCCTCCCTAGGAGAGACCCAGTACTTC.

This chain connects TRBV19 to TRBJ2-2; D is possibly TRBD1 (5 bases). The CDR3 has 15 residues. CDR1 and CDR2 from the germline V gene are LNHDA and SQIVND (reference sequence). V was trimmed by 5 bases and J by 0 bases, leaving 10 bases between them. The CDR3 bases are TGTGCCAGTAGTGTCGACAGAACGAACACCGGGGAGCTGTTTTTT. Its protein product is CASSVDRTNTGELFF.

The genes are TRBV4-3 and TRBJ2-3, with 9 bases that match TRBD2. The CDR3 contains 17 residues. J was trimmed by 2 bases and V by 0 bases; bases with no gene match: 6. CDR1 and CDR2 from the germline V gene are LGHNA and YSLEER. The CDR3 region is CASSQDPAGGFTDTQYF. CDR3 nucleotides: TGCGCCAGCAGCCAAGATCCGGCGGGAGGGTTCACAGATACGCAGTATTTT.

The CDR3 DNA follows: TGTGCCAGCAGCACGGCAGGGCCCGGAAACACCATATATTTT. As protein: CASSTAGPGNTIYF. The chain links TRBV9 to TRBJ1-3; a possible D gene is TRBD1 (5 bases). Germline values: CDR1 SGDLS, CDR2 YYNGEE. Trimming took off 4 bases at V and 4 bases at J, with 12 bases between the two ends. The CDR3 is 14 residues long.